The 28 T cell receptor beta chains below come from one sample, sequenced in a study of control samples from healthy donors and cancer patients. Clones were read by immunoSEQ multiplex PCR, and TCRdb kept only the in-frame ones, dropping some. The repertoire holds about 170,000 clones, with about 87% as singletons. Sequencing used blood. The receptors were sampled from a man under 40 in good health.

The V call is TRBV28, the J call TRBJ1-5, with D possibly being TRBD1 (6 bases). There are 16 residues in the CDR3. The germline CDR1 and CDR2 sequences are MDHEN and SYDVKM. The germline V and J ends were trimmed by 4 bases and 2 bases, with 15 bases remaining between them. The CDR3 DNA reads as TGTGCCAGCAGTTCCCCCACAGGGTCTGGCAATCAGCCCCAGCATTTT. It yields the protein CASSSPTGSGNQPQHF. Variable domain in full (rest from reference TRBV28 and TRBJ1-5): DVKVTQSSRYLVKRTGEKVFLECVQDMDHENMFWYRQDPGLGLRLIYFSYDVKMKEKGDIPEGYSVSREKKERFSLILESASTNQTSMYLCASSSPTGSGNQPQHFGDGTRLSIL.

The V and J genes are TRBV5-1 and TRBJ2-2; no definite D call. The CDR3 sequence is 13 residues long. The germline V and J ends were trimmed by 5 bases and 8 bases, with 13 bases remaining between them. The germline gives CDR1 SGHRS, CDR2 YFSETQ. The CDR3 DNA reads TGCGCCAGCAGGCCCTCAGGTTTTGGGGAGCTGTTTTTT. This encodes CASRPSGFGELFF.

The rearrangement links TRBV13 to TRBJ2-3; D not resolved. This CDR3 spans 13 amino acids. CDR1 is PRHDT, CDR2 FYEKMQ, per germline (reference sequence). Trimming stripped 3 bases from V and 3 bases from J, with 7 bases between. The CDR3 DNA is TGTGCCAGCAGCTTCTATAGTACAGATACGCAGTATTTT. Its translation: CASSFYSTDTQYF.

The rearrangement uses TRBV14 and TRBJ1-1; perhaps TRBD1 as D (5 bases). There are 14 residues in the CDR3. Trimming pared 6 bases from V and 6 bases from J, leaving 17 bases between. Looked up from germline, CDR1 is SGHDN and CDR2 is FVKESK. The CDR3 loop is CASRSQSQGSEAFF. In DNA, the CDR3 is TGTGCCAGCAGGTCACAGAGCCAGGGTTCTGAAGCTTTCTTT.

This chain joins TRBV9 and TRBJ1-2, with D tentatively TRBD1 (6 bases). CDR1 and CDR2 from the germline V gene are SGDLS and YYNGEE. This CDR3 region has 14 residues. The V gene lost 6 bases and the J gene lost 3 bases, with 15 bases spanning the gap. The CDR3 DNA is TGTGCCAGCAACCCCTTGGGGGGCTACTATGGCTACACCTTC. It translates to CASNPLGGYYGYTF.

This chain links TRBV19 with TRBJ1-5, with 8 bases identical to TRBD1. This CDR3 spans 13 amino acids. In germline, CDR1 is LNHDA, CDR2 SQIVND (reference sequence). With 8 bases clipped from V and 5 bases from J, the junction kept 5 bases outside the gene matches. CDR3 protein: CASSGGSDQPQHF. CDR3 in DNA: TGTGCCAGTTCAGGGGGCTCGGATCAGCCCCAGCATTTT.

This chain links TRBV24-1 with TRBJ1-1, with D unclear. This CDR3 has 13 amino acids. Trimming left V 7 bases short and J 0 bases short, with 8 bases between. The germline gives CDR1 KGHDR, CDR2 SFDVKD. CDR3 coding DNA: TGTGCCACCAGACGCAGCATGAACACTGAAGCTTTCTTT. Amino acids: CATRRSMNTEAFF.

The chain combines TRBV3-1 (or the pseudogene TRBV3-2) with TRBJ1-2; TRBD1 matches at 7 bases. With 2 bases clipped from V and 8 bases from J, the junction kept 5 bases outside the gene matches. The CDR3 totals 13 residues. CDR1 LGHDT and CDR2 YNNKEL come from the germline V gene (reference sequence). The CDR3 sequence: CASSQRDRGGYTF. CDR3 in DNA: TGTGCCAGCAGCCAACGGGACAGAGGAGGCTACACCTTC.

The J gene is TRBJ2-1, the V gene TRBV9, with 10 bases aligning to TRBD1. Germline assignment: CDR1 SGDLS and CDR2 YYNGEE. V lost 3 bases to trimming and J lost 9 bases; unmatched junction nucleotides: 9. This CDR3 is 15 amino acids long. The DNA for the CDR3 is TGTGCCAGCAGCGGCCGGGACAGGGGATTAGGTGAGCAGTTCTTC. Protein: CASSGRDRGLGEQFF.

J is TRBJ2-1 and V is TRBV5-4, with 16 bases identical to TRBD2. Germline loops: CDR1 SGHNT, CDR2 YYREEE (reference sequence). The length of the CDR3 is 18 residues. V was clipped by 4 bases and J by 9 bases; unmatched bases: 13. The CDR3: CASSPGTSGRARISEQFF. The CDR3 DNA sequence: TGTGCCAGCAGCCCCGGGACTAGCGGGAGGGCCCGAATCTCTGAGCAGTTCTTC. Using reference TRBV5-4 and TRBJ2-1 for the parts outside the CDR3, the full variable domain is ETGVTQSPTHLIKTRGQQVTLRCSSQSGHNTVSWYQQALGQGPQFIFQYYREEENGRGNFPPRFSGLQFPNYSSELNVNALELDDSALYLCASSPGTSGRARISEQFFGPGTRLTVL.

This chain uses TRBV9 with TRBJ1-5, with D unresolved. CDR1 and CDR2 from the germline V gene are SGDLS and YYNGEE. This CDR3 contains 14 residues. Trimming took 0 bases from V and 8 from J, leaving 12 bases between them. The CDR3 region is CASSVADGLKPQHF. CDR3 nucleotides: TGTGCCAGCAGCGTAGCTGACGGATTGAAGCCCCAGCATTTT.

This clone is a singleton in its sample. The genes are TRBV2 and TRBJ2-1; tentatively, D is TRBD2 (5 bases). This CDR3 is built from 12 residues. The V gene lost 6 bases and the J gene lost 5 bases, with 8 bases spanning the gap. From germline, CDR1 is SNHLY and CDR2 FYNNEI. CDR3 sequence reads: CASRDSNNEQFF. CDR3 nucleotides: TGTGCCAGCAGGGACTCGAACAATGAGCAGTTCTTC.

This chain uses TRBV29-1 with TRBJ2-5; 10 bases are shared with TRBD2. The CDR3 spans 15 residues. The germline V gene encodes CDR1 SQVTM and CDR2 ANQGSEA. V dropped 5 bases and J dropped 5; count of bases not matched to a gene: 11. This CDR3 reads CSVFSGRPIGETQYF. For the CDR3, the DNA is TGCAGCGTTTTTAGCGGGAGGCCCATAGGGGAGACCCAGTACTTC.

The chain employs TRBV7-2 and TRBJ2-1; a possible D gene is TRBD1 (5 bases). This CDR3 contains 13 residues. CDR1 and CDR2 (germline): SGHTA, FQGNSA. Between the trimmed V and J ends, which lost 2 bases and 9 bases, there was a span of 11 bases. The CDR3 is CASSLHTDSEQFF. The CDR3 DNA sequence: TGTGCCAGCAGCTTACACACCGACAGTGAGCAGTTCTTC. Looking up the rest from reference TRBV7-2 and TRBJ2-1 gives the full variable domain: GAGVSQSPSNKVTEKGKDVELRCDPISGHTALYWYRQSLGQGLEFLIYFQGNSAPDKSGLPSDRFSAERTGGSVSTLTIQRTQQEDSAVYLCASSLHTDSEQFFGPGTRLTVL.

Notes on this clone: A read error may produce the germline difference seen at one junction end. Other DNA sequences in the same sample also yield this CDR3. The rearrangement links TRBV11-1 to TRBJ1-1; D gene ambiguous. The germline V gene has CDR1 SGHAT and CDR2 FQDESV (reference sequence). The CDR3 consists of 13 residues. CDR3 protein: CASSLQENTEAFF. CDR3 in DNA: TGTGCCAGCAGCTTACAGGAGAACACTGAGGCTTTCTTT.

The chain carries TRBV3-1 (or the pseudogene TRBV3-2) and TRBJ1-2; tentative D call: TRBD1 (5 bases). This CDR3 comprises 13 residues. The germline CDR1 and CDR2 sequences are LGHDT and YNNKEL (reference sequence). The CDR3 sequence is CATTRQGNYGYTF. CDR3 bases: TGTGCTACCACGAGGCAGGGCAACTATGGCTACACCTTC.

This rearrangement joins TRBV14 to TRBJ1-2; D not resolved. Trimming cost V 3 bases and J 5 bases, with 10 bases left between them. The CDR3 totals 13 residues. Germline CDR1 reads SGHDN; CDR2 reads FVKESK. The CDR3 sequence: CASSHKNGYGYTF. CDR3 DNA sequence: TGTGCCAGCAGCCACAAGAACGGATATGGCTACACCTTC. Based on the CDR3 plus reference TRBV14 and TRBJ1-2, the full variable domain is EAGVTQFPSHSVIEKGQTVTLRCDPISGHDNLYWYRRVMGKEIKFLLHFVKESKQDESGMPNNRFLAERTGGTYSTLKVQPAELEDSGVYFCASSHKNGYGYTFGSGTRLTVV.

The chain combines TRBV7-7 with TRBJ2-2; D unclear. This CDR3 contains 15 residues. V lost 4 bases, J lost 1 base, and 10 bases lay in between. Germline-derived CDR1 and CDR2 are SSHAT and FNYEAQ (reference sequence). The CDR3 nucleotides are TGTGCCAGCAGCTCCTCGTCAGAGAACACCGGGGAGCTGTTTTTT. This codes for CASSSSSENTGELFF.

This sequence joins TRBV11-2 and TRBJ2-5; no reliable D call. There are 15 residues in the CDR3. Per the germline V gene, CDR1 is SGHAT and CDR2 is FQNNGV. Trimming shortened V by 1 base and J by 5 bases, and 14 bases separated the two germline ends. The CDR3, as DNA: TGTGCCAGCAGCTTAGGGTCTGTGAGTGCGGAGACCCAGTACTTC. Amino acid sequence: CASSLGSVSAETQYF. Full variable domain (remainder filled in from reference TRBV11-2 and TRBJ2-5): EAGVAQSPRYKIIEKRQSVAFWCNPISGHATLYWYQQILGQGPKLLIQFQNNGVVDDSQLPKDRFSAERLKGVDSTLKIQPAKLEDSAVYLCASSLGSVSAETQYFGPGTRLLVL.

V and J are TRBV4-1 and TRBJ2-4; 11 bases are a match to TRBD1. V was clipped by 0 bases and J by 7 bases; unmatched bases: 8. CDR1 and CDR2 from the germline V gene are MGHRA and YSYEKL. The CDR3 totals 17 residues. CDR3 region: CASSQDPGQGVFNIQYF. CDR3 DNA: TGCGCCAGCAGCCAAGACCCGGGACAGGGGGTTTTTAACATTCAGTACTTC.

The chain employs TRBV25-1 and TRBJ1-6, with a possible D match to TRBD1 (5 bases). The CDR3 has 14 residues. In germline, CDR1 is MGHDK, CDR2 SYGVNS. The ends were cut back, 4 bases at V and 7 bases at J, with 11 bases in the middle. The CDR3 coding sequence is TGTGCCAGCAGTGCCCCGGGGACCAATTCACCCCTCCACTTT. The encoded protein is CASSAPGTNSPLHF. The whole variable domain, filled in from reference TRBV25-1 and TRBJ1-6, reads EADIYQTPRYLVIGTGKKITLECSQTMGHDKMYWYQQDPGMELHLIHYSYGVNSTEKGDLSSESTVSRIRTEHFPLTLESARPSHTSQYLCASSAPGTNSPLHFGNGTRLTVT.

The chain recombines TRBV11-1 with TRBJ1-1; TRBD1 matches 7 bases. J gave up 0 bases and V 5 bases, and 6 bases lay outside the gene matches. The V gene's germline CDR1 is SGHAT and CDR2 FQDESV (reference sequence). The CDR3 runs to 15 residues. CDR3 region: CASSPGQVMNTEAFF. CDR3 nucleotide sequence: TGTGCCAGCAGCCCCGGACAGGTCATGAACACTGAAGCTTTCTTT.

The chain employs TRBV7-9 and TRBJ1-1; D unclear. Per germline, CDR1 SEHNR and CDR2 FQNEAQ (reference sequence). With 5 bases removed from V and 3 bases from J, the gap between germline ends came to 10 bases. The CDR3 totals 13 residues. Here the CDR3 reads CASSLQEDTEAFF. CDR3 bases: TGTGCCAGCAGCCTTCAAGAGGACACTGAAGCTTTCTTT.

The chain joins TRBV5-6 to TRBJ2-1; tentatively, D is TRBD1 (5 bases). Trimming cost V 0 bases and J 0 bases, with 10 bases left between them. This CDR3 is 16 amino acids long. The germline V gene has CDR1 SGHDT and CDR2 YYEEEE. CDR3 bases: TGTGCCAGCAGCTTGGAGGGGATCAGCTCCTACAATGAGCAGTTCTTC. Translation gives CASSLEGISSYNEQFF.

This chain connects TRBV10-2 to TRBJ1-4; D call uncertain. The CDR3 has 17 amino acids. Germline V CDR1 and CDR2: WSHSY, SAAADI. The ends were cut back, 3 bases at V and 1 base at J, with 15 bases in the middle. CDR3 in amino acids: CASSDRPYPGTNEKLFF. The CDR3 DNA follows: TGCGCCAGCAGTGATCGACCCTATCCGGGAACTAATGAAAAACTGTTTTTT.

The chain links TRBV10-3 to TRBJ1-3, with D unclear. Trimming took off 2 bases at V and 4 bases at J, with 12 bases between the two ends. The length of the CDR3 is 15 residues. CDR1 is ENHRY and CDR2 is SYGVKD in the germline V gene. CDR3 bases: TGTGCCATCAGTGAGCCGCGATACGGGGGAAACACCATATATTTT. This sequence encodes CAISEPRYGGNTIYF.

A remark on this clone: The junction differs from germline at one of its ends, possibly a read error. The chain combines TRBV15 with TRBJ2-5, with 8 bases matching TRBD2. This CDR3 spans 15 amino acids. The V gene's germline CDR1 is LNHNV and CDR2 YYDKDF (reference sequence). The CDR3 nucleotides read TGTGCCATCGGAATCGGGACTAGATACCAGGAGACCCAGTACTTC. It codes for CAIGIGTRYQETQYF. Variable domain in full (rest from reference TRBV15 and TRBJ2-5): DAMVIQNPRYQVTQFGKPVTLSCSQTLNHNVMYWYQQKSSQAPKLLFHYYDKDFNNEADTPDNFQSRRPNTSFCFLDIRSPGLGDTAMYLCAIGIGTRYQETQYFGPGTRLLVL.

The gene calls are TRBV5-6 and TRBJ1-2, with D perhaps TRBD1 (6 bases). CDR1 and CDR2 from the germline V gene are SGHDT and YYEEEE. This CDR3 is built from 15 residues. The V and J ends lost 5 bases and 2 bases respectively, with 16 bases between them. The CDR3 region is CASRPSGAGNYGYTF. The CDR3 DNA reads TGTGCCAGCAGGCCATCGGGGGCAGGCAACTATGGCTACACCTTC.